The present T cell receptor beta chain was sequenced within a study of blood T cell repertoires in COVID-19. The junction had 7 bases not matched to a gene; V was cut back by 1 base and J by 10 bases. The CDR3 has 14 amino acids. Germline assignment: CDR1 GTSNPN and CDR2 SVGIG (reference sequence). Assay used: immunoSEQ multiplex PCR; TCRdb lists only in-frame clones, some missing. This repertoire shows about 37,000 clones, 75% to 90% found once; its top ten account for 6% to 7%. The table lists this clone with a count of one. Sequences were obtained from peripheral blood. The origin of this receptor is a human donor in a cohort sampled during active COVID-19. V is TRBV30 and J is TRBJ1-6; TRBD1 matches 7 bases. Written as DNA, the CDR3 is TGTGCCTGGAGTGGACAGGGAAGGACCTCACCCCTCCACTTT. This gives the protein CAWSGQGRTSPLHF.